A selection of T cell receptor beta chains follows, all from one sample in a study of T cell responses to AZD1222 COVID-19 vaccine. Clones were read by immunoSEQ multiplex PCR, and TCRdb kept only the in-frame ones, dropping some. The sample consists of 150,000 to 200,000 clones, around 92% of them appearing once. The specimen was peripheral blood, collected on day 0 of AZD1222 vaccination. Every receptor here comes from an adult in good health. The CDR3 runs from the conserved cysteine through the conserved F or W. The D gene is left open where the match is weak. Size is stated for part of the rows, as once, few or many counts, or as a class when the clone is expanded.

>TRBJ2-5|TRBD2|-|TRBV4-2
CASSPGTSGEETQYF
TGTGCCAGCAGCCCAGGGACTAGCGGGGAAGAGACCCAGTACTTC
>TRBJ2-3|-|-|TRBV28
CASSLGGPTDTQYF
TGTGCCAGCAGTTTAGGGGGCCCCACAGATACGCAGTATTTT
>TRBJ1-4|TRBD1|once|TRBV14
CASSHRTGLNEKLFF
TGTGCCAGCAGCCACCGGACAGGTCTCAATGAAAAACTGTTTTTT
>TRBJ2-3|-|-|TRBV5-4
CASSPASTDTQYF
TGTGCCAGCAGCCCGGCTAGCACAGATACGCAGTATTTT
>TRBJ2-7|TRBD2|-|TRBV5-4
CASTAGGTSYEQYF
TGTGCCAGCACAGCGGGAGGGACCTCCTACGAGCAGTACTTC
>TRBJ2-3|-|-|TRBV4-2
CASSRVVGDTQYF
TGTGCCAGCAGCCGGGTGGTGGGAGATACGCAGTATTTT
>TRBJ1-1|TRBD1|-|TRBV7-9
CASSMNRGGGAFF
TGTGCCAGCAGCATGAACAGGGGAGGGGGTGCTTTCTTT
>TRBJ2-7|-|-|TRBV5-6
CASSLPGESYEQYF
TGTGCCAGCAGCTTGCCCGGGGAATCCTACGAGCAGTACTTC
>TRBJ2-3|-|-|TRBV18
CASSPPSHTDTQYF
TGTGCCAGCTCACCCCCCAGCCACACAGATACGCAGTATTTT
>TRBJ2-1|TRBD2|-|TRBV11-3
CASSSGLAIPEQFF
TGTGCCAGCAGCTCCGGACTAGCGATACCGGAGCAGTTCTTC
>TRBJ1-2|-|-|TRBV2
CASSAQQGANYGYTF
TGTGCCAGCAGTGCGCAACAGGGAGCTAACTATGGCTACACCTTC
>TRBJ2-1|TRBD2|-|TRBV28
CASNAIGGLAGTVEQFF
TGTGCCAGCAACGCTATTGGGGGACTAGCGGGAACGGTTGAGCAGTTCTTC
>TRBJ1-3|-|-|TRBV5-4
CASSLMVGKGPGNTIYF
TGTGCCAGCAGCTTGATGGTGGGGAAAGGGCCTGGAAACACCATATATTTT
>TRBJ2-3|-|-|TRBV18
CASSPTIGTLSTDTQYF
TGTGCCAGCTCACCGACCATCGGGACTCTTAGCACAGATACGCAGTATTTT
>TRBJ2-1|-|-|TRBV7-2
CASSPNLRGDSYNEQFF
TGTGCCAGCAGTCCAAACCTACGAGGGGATTCCTACAATGAGCAGTTCTTC
>TRBJ1-5|-|-|TRBV27
CASRATGTSNQPQHF
TGTGCCAGCAGAGCCACAGGGACTAGCAATCAGCCCCAGCATTTT
>TRBJ2-1|TRBD2|-|TRBV6-2/TRBV6-3
CASSYSSRRGIDEQFF
TGTGCCAGCAGTTACTCGTCCAGGCGGGGGATCGATGAGCAGTTCTTC
>TRBJ2-5|TRBD1|-|TRBV7-2
CASSARTGGQETQYF
TGTGCCAGCAGCGCCAGGACAGGGGGACAAGAGACCCAGTACTTC
>TRBJ2-5|-|-|TRBV24-1
CATSDQGQIQETQYF
TGTGCCACCAGTGATCAGGGACAAATCCAAGAGACCCAGTACTTC
>TRBJ2-2|-|-|TRBV5-1
CASSLAGQSNTGELFF
TGCGCCAGCAGCCTGGCCGGACAGTCGAACACCGGGGAGCTGTTTTTT
>TRBJ1-4|TRBD1|-|TRBV11-2
CASRPAGIGTGRIF
TGTGCCAGCAGACCGGCGGGCATAGGGACAGGGAGGATTTTT
>TRBJ2-1|-|-|TRBV7-9
CASSLAATRTYNEQFF
TGTGCCAGCAGCTTAGCGGCGACCAGGACCTACAATGAGCAGTTCTTC
>TRBJ1-2|-|once|TRBV19
CASSIGGPNYGYTF
TGTGCCAGTAGTATCGGGGGGCCGAACTATGGCTACACCTTC
>TRBJ1-3|TRBD1|-|TRBV7-4
CASSSAGTGAASIVGNTIYF
TGTGCCAGCAGCTCCGCCGGGACAGGGGCCGCTTCTATTGTTGGAAACACCATATATTTT
>TRBJ1-1|TRBD1|-|TRBV13
CASSGQTGLDTEAFF
TGTGCCAGCAGCGGACAGACAGGGTTGGACACTGAAGCTTTCTTT
>TRBJ1-4|-|-|TRBV11-2
CASSLSATNEKLFF
TGTGCCAGCAGCTTAAGTGCAACTAATGAAAAACTGTTTTTT
>TRBJ1-1|-|-|TRBV18
CASSFRTELNTEAFF
TGTGCCAGCTCATTCCGGACAGAATTGAACACTGAAGCTTTCTTT
>TRBJ2-3|-|-|TRBV7-3
CASSLIPADTQYF
TGTGCCAGCAGCTTAATTCCGGCAGATACGCAGTATTTT
>TRBJ1-1|TRBD1|-|TRBV19
CASSSGQGVAYTEAFF
TGTGCCAGTAGTTCGGGACAGGGGGTGGCTTACACTGAAGCTTTCTTT
>TRBJ1-3|-|-|TRBV18
CASSSDPGQFVNTIYF
TGTGCCAGCTCGTCAGATCCGGGACAATTTGTAAACACCATATATTTT
>TRBJ2-3|TRBD2|-|TRBV19
CASRWSGGASDTQYF
TGTGCCAGCCGTTGGAGCGGGGGGGCCTCAGATACGCAGTATTTT
>TRBJ1-1|-|-|TRBV10-3
CAIRAGEVAEAFF
TGTGCCATCAGGGCAGGGGAGGTCGCTGAAGCTTTCTTT
>TRBJ2-3|-|-|TRBV7-3
CASSLSGVSTDTQYF
TGTGCCAGCAGCTTATCCGGGGTTAGCACAGATACGCAGTATTTT
>TRBJ1-1|TRBD1|-|TRBV19
CASIHGTGSTEAFF
TGTGCCAGTATTCATGGGACAGGGAGCACTGAAGCTTTCTTT
>TRBJ1-1|TRBD1|-|TRBV11-1
CASSLAQGVVHTEAFF
TGTGCCAGCAGCTTAGCGCAGGGGGTTGTTCACACTGAAGCTTTCTTT
>TRBJ1-2|-|-|TRBV2
CASSEYGANGYTF
TGTGCCAGCAGTGAATATGGGGCAAATGGCTACACCTTC
>TRBJ2-3|TRBD1|-|TRBV7-9
CASDRDRGRLDTQYF
TGTGCCAGCGACCGGGACAGGGGGCGCTTGGATACGCAGTATTTT
>TRBJ1-1|-|-|TRBV6-5
CASSSRAADTEAFF
TGTGCCAGCAGTTCTCGAGCCGCGGACACTGAAGCTTTCTTT
>TRBJ1-1|-|-|TRBV10-3
CAISEPIRNVHSKDTEAFF
TGTGCCATCAGTGAACCAATCCGCAATGTCCATTCGAAGGACACTGAAGCTTTCTTT
>TRBJ2-7|-|-|TRBV25-1
CASSEYPGDGGEQYF
TGTGCCAGCAGTGAATACCCGGGGGATGGGGGGGAGCAGTACTTC
>TRBJ2-2|-|-|TRBV4-1
CASSQDAGTGELFF
TGCGCCAGCAGCCAAGATGCGGGAACCGGGGAGCTGTTTTTT
>TRBJ1-1|TRBD1|-|TRBV29-1
CSVSNRGYITEAFF
TGCAGCGTTTCAAACAGGGGGTATATCACTGAAGCTTTCTTT
>TRBJ1-1|-|-|TRBV12-3/TRBV12-4
CASSYSLNTEAFF
TGTGCCAGCAGTTACAGTCTGAACACTGAAGCTTTCTTT
>TRBJ1-4|-|-|TRBV28
CASSPGGGAREKLFF
TGTGCCAGCAGCCCGGGGGGGGGCGCAAGGGAAAAACTGTTTTTT
>TRBJ2-3|TRBD2|-|TRBV7-2
CASSAPTSGADTQYF
TGTGCCAGCAGCGCGCCGACTAGCGGAGCTGATACGCAGTATTTT
>TRBJ1-3|-|-|TRBV4-3
CASSQYNSRSGNTIYF
TGCGCCAGCAGCCAATATAACAGCCGCTCTGGAAACACCATATATTTT
>TRBJ2-2|-|-|TRBV11-3
CASSLNTGELFF
TGTGCCAGCAGCCTTAACACCGGGGAGCTGTTTTTT
>TRBJ1-1|-|-|TRBV5-1
CASSSGQNTEAFF
TGCGCCAGCAGCTCGGGCCAGAACACTGAAGCTTTCTTT
>TRBJ2-7|TRBD2|-|TRBV5-4
CASSFSGTLYEQYF
TGTGCCAGCAGCTTTAGCGGGACTCTCTACGAGCAGTACTTC
>TRBJ1-5|TRBD1|once|TRBV12-5
CASGRDRVDQPQHF
TGTGCTAGTGGCCGCGACAGGGTGGATCAGCCCCAGCATTTT
>TRBJ1-1|-|-|TRBV11-2
CASSPGGYGAFF
TGTGCCAGCAGCCCCGGGGGGTACGGGGCTTTCTTT
>TRBJ2-3|TRBD1|-|TRBV7-9
CASSLGDRDSTDTQYF
TGTGCCAGCAGCTTAGGGGACAGAGATAGCACAGATACGCAGTATTTT
>TRBJ1-6|-|-|TRBV10-2
CASRGSAPNSPLHF
TGCGCCAGCAGGGGAAGTGCCCCGAACTCACCCCTCCACTTT
>TRBJ1-1|-|-|TRBV7-9
CASSFPAGLNTEAFF
TGTGCCAGCAGCTTCCCGGCAGGCCTGAACACTGAAGCTTTCTTT
>TRBJ2-5|-|-|TRBV7-2
CASRRWGSGQETQYF
TGTGCCAGCAGGAGGTGGGGCTCAGGTCAAGAGACCCAGTACTTC
>TRBJ1-6|-|-|TRBV28
CASSKGGGIHNSPLHF
TGTGCCAGCAGTAAAGGGGGGGGGATCCATAATTCACCCCTCCACTTT
>TRBJ1-5|-|-|TRBV2
CASSVRRQEQPQHF
TGTGCCAGCAGTGTGAGGAGACAGGAGCAGCCCCAGCATTTT